This T cell receptor beta chain originates from a study of T cells in localized non-small cell lung cancer. Broader study findings: There was higher T cell clonality in uninvolved adjacent lung than in tumor, and it was highest there. Because researchers sequenced only one region of the tumor, heterogeneity is still possible.

The repertoire was sequenced with immunoSEQ multiplex PCR; TCRdb's copy has only in-frame clones and lacks some. The sample includes under 40,000 clones, around 84% of them seen just once. Germline CDR1 LNHDA, CDR2 SQIVND (reference sequence). Losses at the gene ends were 1 base for V and 5 bases for J; bases not matched to a gene: 5. The CDR3 has 15 amino acids. A remark on this clone: What it binds is unknown.

Sample: peripheral blood, taken before any cancer treatment. The sequence was collected from a male donor older than 55 with stage II squamous cell lung carcinoma. The chain has TRBV19 and TRBJ1-2; 9 bases fit TRBD1. CDR3 sequence reads: CASSIGGQGIYGYTF. The CDR3 nucleotides are TGTGCCAGTAGTATAGGGGGACAGGGCATTTATGGCTACACCTTC.